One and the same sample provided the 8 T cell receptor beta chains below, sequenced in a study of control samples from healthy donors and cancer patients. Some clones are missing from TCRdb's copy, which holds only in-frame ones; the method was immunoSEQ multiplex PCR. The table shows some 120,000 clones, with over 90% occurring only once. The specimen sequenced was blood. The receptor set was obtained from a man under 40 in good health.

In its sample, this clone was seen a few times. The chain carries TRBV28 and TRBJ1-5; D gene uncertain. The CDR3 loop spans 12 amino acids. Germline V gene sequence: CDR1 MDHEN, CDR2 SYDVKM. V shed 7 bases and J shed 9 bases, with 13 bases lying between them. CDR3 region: CASTPLGRPQHF. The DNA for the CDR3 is TGTGCCAGCACCCCCCTGGGGAGGCCCCAGCATTTT. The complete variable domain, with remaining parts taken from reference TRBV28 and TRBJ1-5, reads DVKVTQSSRYLVKRTGEKVFLECVQDMDHENMFWYRQDPGLGLRLIYFSYDVKMKEKGDIPEGYSVSREKKERFSLILESASTNQTSMYLCASTPLGRPQHFGDGTRLSIL.

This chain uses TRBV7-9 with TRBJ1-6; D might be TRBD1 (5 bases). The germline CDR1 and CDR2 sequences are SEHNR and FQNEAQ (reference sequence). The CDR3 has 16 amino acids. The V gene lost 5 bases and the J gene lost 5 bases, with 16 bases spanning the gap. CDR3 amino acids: CASSGDEAGNNSPLHF. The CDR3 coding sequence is TGTGCCAGCAGCGGGGATGAGGCAGGGAATAATTCACCCCTCCACTTT. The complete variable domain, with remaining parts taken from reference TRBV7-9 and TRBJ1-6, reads DTGVSQNPRHKITKRGQNVTFRCDPISEHNRLYWYRQTLGQGPEFLTYFQNEAQLEKSRLLSDRFSAERPKGSFSTLEIQRTEQGDSAMYLCASSGDEAGNNSPLHFGNGTRLTVT.

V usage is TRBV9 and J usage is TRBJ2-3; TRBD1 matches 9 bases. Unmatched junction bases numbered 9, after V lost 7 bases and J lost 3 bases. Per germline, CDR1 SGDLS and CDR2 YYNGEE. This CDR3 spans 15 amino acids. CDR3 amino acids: CASGPRQGGTDTQYF. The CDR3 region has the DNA TGTGCCAGCGGACCGAGACAGGGGGGAACAGATACGCAGTATTTT.

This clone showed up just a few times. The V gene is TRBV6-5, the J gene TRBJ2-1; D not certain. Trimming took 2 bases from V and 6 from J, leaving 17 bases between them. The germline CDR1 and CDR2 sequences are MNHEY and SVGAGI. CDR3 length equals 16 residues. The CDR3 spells CASSYTAWTGPNEQFF. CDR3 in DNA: TGTGCCAGCAGTTACACCGCTTGGACGGGTCCCAATGAGCAGTTCTTC.

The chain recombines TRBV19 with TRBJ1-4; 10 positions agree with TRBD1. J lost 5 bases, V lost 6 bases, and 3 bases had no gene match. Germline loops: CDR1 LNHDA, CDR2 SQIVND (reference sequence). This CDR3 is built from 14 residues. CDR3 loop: CASRDRGRNEKLFF. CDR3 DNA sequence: TGTGCCAGTAGAGACAGGGGGCGAAATGAAAAACTGTTTTTT. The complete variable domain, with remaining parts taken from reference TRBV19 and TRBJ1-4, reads DGGITQSPKYLFRKEGQNVTLSCEQNLNHDAMYWYRQDPGQGLRLIYYSQIVNDFQKGDIAEGYSVSREKKESFPLTVTSAQKNPTAFYLCASRDRGRNEKLFFGSGTQLSVL.

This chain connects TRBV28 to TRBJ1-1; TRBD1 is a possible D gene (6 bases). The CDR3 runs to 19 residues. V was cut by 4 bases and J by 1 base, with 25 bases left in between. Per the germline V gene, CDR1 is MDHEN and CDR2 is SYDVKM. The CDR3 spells CASSSGLTTGSGWNTEAFF. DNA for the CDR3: TGTGCCAGCAGTTCGGGCCTCACAACAGGGTCAGGGTGGAACACTGAAGCTTTCTTT.

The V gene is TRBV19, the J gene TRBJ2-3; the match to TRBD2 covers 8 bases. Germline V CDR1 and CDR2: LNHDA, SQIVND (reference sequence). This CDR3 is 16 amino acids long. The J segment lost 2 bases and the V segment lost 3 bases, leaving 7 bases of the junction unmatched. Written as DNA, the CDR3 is TGTGCCAGTAGTATTCCAGCGGGGGCTACCACAGATACGCAGTATTTT. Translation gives CASSIPAGATTDTQYF.

The CDR3 DNA reads TGTGCCAGCAGCCCATCGGGACCTGCTGGGGTGTATTTT. This gives the protein CASSPSGPAGVYF. V is TRBV9 and J is TRBJ2-3; D possibly matches TRBD1 or TRBD2 (5 bases each). V shed 4 bases and J shed 14 bases, with 20 bases lying between them. The CDR3 totals 13 residues. CDR1 is SGDLS, CDR2 YYNGEE, per germline.